This T cell receptor beta chain was profiled in a study of cytomegalovirus exposure and HLA in healthy donors. This clone was found a few times. Produced via immunoSEQ multiplex PCR; TCRdb's table is partial and in-frame only. Of 150,000 or so clones listed, roughly nine tenths are singletons. This CDR3 region has 15 residues. Unmatched junction bases numbered 6, after V lost 4 bases and J lost 1 base. Germline-derived CDR1 and CDR2 are MDHEN and SYDVKM. This clonotype was sampled from a woman aged 18-29 years in good health and CMV-seropositive. The sequencing sample was made of PBMCs. This chain uses TRBV28 with TRBJ1-2; the match to TRBD1 covers 7 bases. CDR3 coding DNA: TGTGCCAGCAGTTATTACACAGGGGTTAACTATGGCTACACCTTC. This translates into CASSYYTGVNYGYTF.